The source of this T cell receptor (beta chain) is a study of T cell responses to AZD1222 COVID-19 vaccine. Assay: immunoSEQ multiplex PCR; the TCRdb copy retains only in-frame clones and omits some. In the table there are 150,000 to 200,000 clones, almost 95% of which are singletons. Concerning this clone itself: The antigen remains undetermined.

V lost 5 bases and J lost 4, with 17 bases in between. From germline, CDR1 is SEHNR and CDR2 FQNEAQ (reference sequence). The length of the CDR3 is 15 residues. Whole-study results and caveats: Repertoire samples came only from after the peak T cell response.

The receptor was derived from an adult in good health. V usage is TRBV7-9 and J usage is TRBJ1-2; tentative D call: TRBD1 (5 bases). This material consisted of peripheral blood, taken on day 0 of AZD1222 vaccination. The CDR3 DNA is TGTGCCAGCAGCCTCGGGGAGGGGAGGAGCTATGGCTACACCTTC. This codes for CASSLGEGRSYGYTF.